What follows are 5 T cell receptor beta chains derived from one specimen sequenced in a study of beta chain features in type 1 diabetes. Isolated RNA was reverse transcribed in full, so expressed TCRB transcripts were sequenced. Here immunoSEQ multiplex PCR was the method, and the copy in TCRdb shows in-frame clones only, minus some. The sample has roughly 310,000 clones, 11% seen once; the top ten hold just over 0.015%. The sample consisted of naive CD4+ T cells from blood. These receptors were obtained from a young woman in good health.

CDR3 protein: CASRVPLREQYF. DNA for the CDR3: TGTGCCAGCAGAGTACCTCTGCGCGAGCAGTACTTC. This chain links TRBV28 with TRBJ2-7; unclear D gene. The V and J ends lost 6 bases and 6 bases respectively, with 12 bases between them. CDR1 is MDHEN and CDR2 is SYDVKM in the germline V gene. The CDR3 is made up of 12 amino acids. Full variable domain (missing parts from reference TRBV28 and TRBJ2-7): DVKVTQSSRYLVKRTGEKVFLECVQDMDHENMFWYRQDPGLGLRLIYFSYDVKMKEKGDIPEGYSVSREKKERFSLILESASTNQTSMYLCASRVPLREQYFGPGTRLTVT.

This rearrangement joins TRBV30 to TRBJ2-2; 7 bases align to TRBD1. The CDR3 totals 14 residues. V shed 4 bases, J shed 3 bases, and the junction held 5 bases outside the gene matches. Germline V lookup: CDR1 GTSNPN, CDR2 SVGIG (reference sequence). The CDR3 is CAWIEGADTGELFF. In DNA, the CDR3 is TGTGCCTGGATCGAGGGGGCGGACACCGGGGAGCTGTTTTTT. The entire variable domain, with the rest obtained from reference TRBV30 and TRBJ2-2, is as follows: SQTIHQWPATLVQPVGSPLSLECTVEGTSNPNLYWYRQAAGRGLQLLFYSVGIGQISSEVPQNLSASRPQDRQFILSSKKLLLSDSGFYLCAWIEGADTGELFFGEGSRLTVL.

This clone was recorded a few times. V and J are TRBV30 and TRBJ2-7; 10 bases map to TRBD2. The CDR3 covers 15 residues. The junction had 7 bases not matched to a gene; V was cut back by 3 bases and J by 2 bases. Germline-derived CDR1 and CDR2 are GTSNPN and SVGIG (reference sequence). CDR3 sequence (DNA): TGTGCCTGGAGGCTAAGGACTAGCGGTACCTACGAGCAGTACTTC. Its translation: CAWRLRTSGTYEQYF.

This clone was seen a handful of times. Written as DNA, the CDR3 is TGTGCCAGCAGCTGGGGTTCCAGGACAGGGCAAGAGACCCAGTACTTC. This gives the protein CASSWGSRTGQETQYF. V usage is TRBV5-4 and J usage is TRBJ2-5; 8 nucleotides agree with TRBD1. Germline V gene lookup returns CDR1 SGHNT and CDR2 YYREEE (reference sequence). V dropped 3 bases and J dropped 2; count of bases not matched to a gene: 9. The CDR3 spans 16 residues.

The chain recombines TRBV11-1 with TRBJ2-7, with D possibly TRBD1 on 6 matching bases. This CDR3 has 14 residues. Trimming cost V 5 bases and J 1 base, with 12 bases left between them. CDR1 and CDR2 from the germline V gene are SGHAT and FQDESV (reference sequence). The CDR3 spells CASSLGHQSYEQYF. CDR3 DNA: TGTGCCAGCAGCCTGGGACACCAATCCTACGAGCAGTACTTC.